The rows below give T cell receptor beta chains drawn from one sample of a study of beta chain features in type 1 diabetes. The protocol was immunoSEQ multiplex PCR, while the TCRdb copy is restricted to in-frame clones and leaves out a portion. The sample includes about 410,000 clones, roughly 13% of them seen just once. Sequenced material: naive CD4+ T cells from blood. Source of these receptors: a man younger than 45 in good health. Each CDR3 is given with its conserved first and last residue. A D gene is named only where the DNA matches it firmly. Clone sizes are given selectively: once, few, many, or a class where the clone is expanded.

TRBV29-1	TRBJ2-3	few	TRBD1	TGCAGCGTTGCCGGGACAGGGCGGAAAGATACGCAGTATTTT	CSVAGTGRKDTQYF
TRBV29-1	TRBJ2-5	NA	NA	TGCAGCGTTGGGCGGGGGCAGGAGACCCAGTACTTC	CSVGRGQETQYF
TRBV18	TRBJ1-2	few	TRBD1	TGTGCCAGCTCAGTCTCGGGACAGGAGTATGGCTACACCTTC	CASSVSGQEYGYTF
TRBV18	TRBJ2-5	few	NA	TGTGCCAGCTCCGATCAAGAGACCCAGTACTTC	CASSDQETQYF
TRBV25-1	TRBJ2-2	NA	TRBD1	TGTGCCAGCAGGGGGACAGGGAACACCGGGGAGCTGTTTTTT	CASRGTGNTGELFF
TRBV19	TRBJ1-3	few	NA	TGTGCCAGTAGTCGGGCGGGGCCGGGAAACACCATATATTTT	CASSRAGPGNTIYF
TRBV30	TRBJ2-2	few	TRBD2	TGTGCCTGGAGTCATCTAGCGGATGCCGGGGAGCTGTTTTTT	CAWSHLADAGELFF
TRBV30	TRBJ2-2	NA	TRBD2	TGTGCCTGGCAAGCGGGAGGCGGGGAGCTGTTTTTT	CAWQAGGGELFF
TRBV30	TRBJ2-6	many	NA	TGTGCCTGGAGGCCCTCTGGGGCCAACGTCCTGACTTTC	CAWRPSGANVLTF
TRBV7-7	TRBJ2-2	NA	NA	TGTGCCAGCAGCCTAAAAATCACCGGGGAGCTGTTTTTT	CASSLKITGELFF
TRBV30	TRBJ1-3	few	NA	TGTGCCTGGAGTGTAGGGGACCGCTCTGGAAACACCATATATTTT	CAWSVGDRSGNTIYF
TRBV7-9	TRBJ1-2	NA	TRBD1	TGTGCCAGCAGCGTCGACAGGGGTACTGGCTACACCTTC	CASSVDRGTGYTF
TRBV7-2	TRBJ2-5	few	NA	TGTGCCAGCAGCCCGGGGAGGGAGACCCAGTACTTC	CASSPGRETQYF
TRBV4-1	TRBJ2-4	few	NA	TGCGCCAGCAGCCAAGATAAAAAAGTGGACATTCAGTACTTC	CASSQDKKVDIQYF
TRBV7-8	TRBJ2-3	few	NA	TGTGCCAGCAGCTTAGCGGGAATAGCGGGCACAGATACGCAGTATTTT	CASSLAGIAGTDTQYF
TRBV30	TRBJ1-2	few	NA	TGTGCCTGGAAACCGTCCTCTAACTATGGCTACACCTTC	CAWKPSSNYGYTF
TRBV14	TRBJ2-1	NA	TRBD2	TGTGCCAGCAGCCATCCCATTCGACTAGCGGGGGGGAGCAATGAGCAGTTCTTC	CASSHPIRLAGGSNEQFF
TRBV7-9	TRBJ1-1	NA	NA	TGTGCCAGCAGCCGGACAGAGGTTATCGAAGCTTTCTTT	CASSRTEVIEAFF
TRBV5-6	TRBJ1-5	NA	NA	TGTGCCAGCAGCTCCCTCGGGGCAGCAGGTCAGCCCCAGCATTTT	CASSSLGAAGQPQHF
TRBV11-2	TRBJ1-6	few	NA	TGTGCCAGCAGCTTAGATGGGGGGGCACCACCCCTCCACTTT	CASSLDGGAPPLHF
TRBV5-6	TRBJ2-5	NA	TRBD2	TGTGCCAGCAAAACTAGCGGGAGGGCCGGGGAGACCCAGTACTTC	CASKTSGRAGETQYF
TRBV7-2	TRBJ1-5	NA	TRBD1	TGTGCCAGCAGCTTAGGGACAGGGGGTAGTCAGCCCCAGCATTTT	CASSLGTGGSQPQHF
TRBV9	TRBJ2-7	NA	TRBD2	TGTGCCAGCAGCGTAGGTGGACTAGCGGCCGAGCAGTACTTC	CASSVGGLAAEQYF
TRBV4-1	TRBJ2-5	few	TRBD2	TGCGCCAGCAGCCACGAGCGGGGGGGTAAAGAGACCCAGTACTTC	CASSHERGGKETQYF
TRBV18	TRBJ2-5	NA	NA	TGTGCCAGCTCCCCGAAGGGAGGGGGCGTGGAGACCCAGTACTTC	CASSPKGGGVETQYF
TRBV30	TRBJ2-1	NA	NA	TGTGCCTCTAGCCGGGATTTAGGGTACCATGAGCAGTTCTTC	CASSRDLGYHEQFF
TRBV29-1	TRBJ1-1	few	NA	TGCAGCGTTGGAAGGAGGCTGAACACTGAAGCTTTCTTT	CSVGRRLNTEAFF
TRBV21-1	TRBJ1-2	few	NA	TGTGCCAGCAGCACCGGGACCCCCTATGGCTACACCTTC	CASSTGTPYGYTF
TRBV20-1	TRBJ1-1	NA	NA	TGCAGTGCTTGGGGCACTGAAGCTTTCTTT	CSAWGTEAFF
TRBV25-1	TRBJ1-1	NA	NA	TGTGCCAGCAGTGTCTTCGGGAGTAACACTGAAGCTTTCTTT	CASSVFGSNTEAFF
TRBV9	TRBJ2-3	NA	TRBD2	TGTGCCAGCAGCGTAGGACTAGCGGGAGTTTATACGCAGTATTTT	CASSVGLAGVYTQYF
TRBV19	TRBJ2-5	NA	NA	TGTGCCAGTAGCGACTTCAGGGGAGAGACCCAGTACTTC	CASSDFRGETQYF
TRBV5-1	TRBJ1-5	few	NA	TGCGCCAGCAGCCCCTCGGGCCACAATCAGCCCCAGCATTTT	CASSPSGHNQPQHF
TRBV4-1	TRBJ2-1	NA	TRBD1	TGCGCCAGCAGCCAAGTCCGGGGACAGAGTTTACCCTCCTACAATGAGCAGTTCTTC	CASSQVRGQSLPSYNEQFF
TRBV9	TRBJ2-1	NA	NA	TGTGCCAGCAGCGTAGTGAGCTCTAATGAGCAGTTCTTC	CASSVVSSNEQFF
TRBV6-5	TRBJ2-3	NA	NA	TGTGCCAGCAGTTACTCGGCGGGCGGGACAGATACGCAGTATTTT	CASSYSAGGTDTQYF
TRBV29-1	TRBJ2-5	many	NA	TGCAGCGTTGCTAGGGGAGTGAGGCAAGAGACCCAGTACTTC	CSVARGVRQETQYF
TRBV11-2	TRBJ2-5	NA	NA	TGTGCCAGCAGCTTAGAAGCGTCCAGATACCAAGAGACCCAGTACTTC	CASSLEASRYQETQYF
TRBV10-3	TRBJ2-3	NA	NA	TGTGCCATCAAGTGGGACTCGGATACGCAGTATTTT	CAIKWDSDTQYF
TRBV25-1	TRBJ2-3	NA	TRBD1	TGTGCCAGCAGTTCCTTTCCAGGGGGCTCGAAAGATACGCAGTATTTT	CASSSFPGGSKDTQYF
TRBV15	TRBJ2-7	few	NA	TGTGCCACCAGCAGAGCAACCTACGAGCAGTACTTC	CATSRATYEQYF
TRBV4-3	TRBJ2-1	NA	NA	TGCGCCAGCAGCCAAGTTAGGGGTGAGCAGTTCTTC	CASSQVRGEQFF
TRBV5-6	TRBJ1-5	few	NA	TGTGCCAGCAGCTTGATGGATGGCAATCAGCCCCAGCATTTT	CASSLMDGNQPQHF
TRBV11-2	TRBJ2-5	NA	NA	TGTGCCAGCAGCAGTGGGGTAGCGGCGTACCAAGAGACCCAGTACTTC	CASSSGVAAYQETQYF
TRBV7-2	TRBJ2-3	few	NA	TGTGCCAGCAGCAAAAATGGCAGGGGCCCAGATACGCAGTATTTT	CASSKNGRGPDTQYF
TRBV11-1	TRBJ2-5	NA	NA	TGTGCCAGCAGCTTAGCAGGAGGGGCGAGGACCCAGTACTTC	CASSLAGGARTQYF
TRBV9	TRBJ2-2	few	NA	TGTGCCAGCAGCGTAAGCAGTGGTGCCGGGGAGCTGTTTTTT	CASSVSSGAGELFF
TRBV20-1	TRBJ2-3	few	TRBD1	TGCAGTGCGGACAGGGGGGATACGCAGTATTTT	CSADRGDTQYF
TRBV7-7	TRBJ2-1	few	NA	TGTGCTAGCAGCCCTATAGCCGGGAATGAGCAGTTCTTC	CASSPIAGNEQFF
TRBV30	TRBJ2-1	NA	NA	TGTGCCTGGTCCCTCCCCTTGAGGCTAGCGCATGAATCGGGAGAGCAGTTCTTC	CAWSLPLRLAHESGEQFF
TRBV4-2	TRBJ2-1	NA	TRBD2	TGTGCCAGCAGCCATACTAGCGGGAGGGCCCCCGAGCAGTTCTTC	CASSHTSGRAPEQFF
TRBV11-2	TRBJ2-5	NA	NA	TGTGCCAGCAGCCACGGGGAGACCCAGTACTTC	CASSHGETQYF
TRBV4-3	TRBJ2-5	NA	TRBD2	TGCGCCAGCAGCCAAGAGGTGGGGACTAGCGGGAGTTCAGAGACCCAGTACTTC	CASSQEVGTSGSSETQYF
TRBV7-2	TRBJ1-1	NA	NA	TGTGCCAGCAGCCCAAGTAACGGTAGGGACACTGAAGCTTTCTTT	CASSPSNGRDTEAFF
TRBV7-9	TRBJ2-3	NA	NA	TGTGCCAGCAGCTCTGGACTCCGCACAGATACGCAGTATTTT	CASSSGLRTDTQYF
TRBV14	TRBJ2-1	many	TRBD1	TGTGCCAGCAGCCCTATTGGGACAGGACTACGCTCCTACAATGAGCAGTTCTTC	CASSPIGTGLRSYNEQFF
TRBV5-5	TRBJ2-5	few	NA	TGTGCCAGCAGCCAAGCTACGGACCAAGAGACCCAGTACTTC	CASSQATDQETQYF
TRBV2	TRBJ1-2	NA	TRBD1	TGTGCCAGCAGTGAGGACAGGGAGACCTATGGCTACACCTTC	CASSEDRETYGYTF
TRBV7-9	TRBJ1-6	NA	TRBD1	TGTGCCAGCAGCCCCTACCGGGACAGAAATAATTCACCCCTCCACTTT	CASSPYRDRNNSPLHF